The clone carrying this TCR beta chain was seen many times. V was clipped by 5 bases and J by 4 bases, with 11 bases between them. This CDR3 has 13 residues. These data are taken from a study of patients and donors after allogeneic stem cell transplantation. Each CDR3 protein is one row after TCRdb ran MiXCR on the RT-PCR reads. The profile shows fewer than 500,000 distinct CDR3 sequences, 16% of them singletons. This chain joins TRBV12-3 or TRBV12-4 and TRBJ1-1; D gene unclear. The sample consisted of blood, either unsorted or a sorted T cell fraction (not recorded which). This receptor was taken from a human donor who was either an allogeneic HSCT recipient or a stem cell or donor lymphocyte infusion donor (not recorded which). It is not recorded whose cells these are; they may come from a transplant donor. The CDR3 sequence is CASSARRPTEAFF. The CDR3 DNA is TGTGCCAGCAGTGCTAGGAGACCCACTGAAGCTTTCTTT.